The clone carrying this T cell receptor beta chain was counted a single time. TCRdb's copy holds only in-frame clones and misses some; the assay was immunoSEQ multiplex PCR. The table shows roughly 48,000 clones, with about 93% occurring only once. The data stem from a study of T cell changes during pregnancy in multiple sclerosis. The clonotype was recovered from a female donor with multiple sclerosis, enrolled in a pregnancy study. The material sequenced was CD4+ T cells from peripheral blood mononuclear cells, taken in the first trimester of pregnancy.

The CDR3 region has the DNA TGTGCCGCCTCCGGACAGGGTTCTGAAAAACTGTTTTTT. Amino acid sequence: CAASGQGSEKLFF. This chain connects TRBV30 to TRBJ1-4; TRBD1 matches 8 bases. CDR3 size: 13 residues. Trimming removed 8 bases from V and 7 bases from J; junction bases left unmatched: 9. Germline V lookup: CDR1 GTSNPN, CDR2 SVGIG (reference sequence).